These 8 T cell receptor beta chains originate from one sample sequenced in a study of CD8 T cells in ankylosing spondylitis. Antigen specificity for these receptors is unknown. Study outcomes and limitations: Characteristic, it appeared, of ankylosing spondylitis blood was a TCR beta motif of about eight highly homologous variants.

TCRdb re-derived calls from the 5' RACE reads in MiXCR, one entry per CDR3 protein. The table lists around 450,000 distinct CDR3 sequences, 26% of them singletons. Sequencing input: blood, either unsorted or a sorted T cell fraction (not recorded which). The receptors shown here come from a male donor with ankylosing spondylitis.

This CDR3 is CATSDGGQGERNTQYF. The CDR3 DNA is TGTGCCACCAGTGATGGCGGACAGGGAGAGAGGAATACGCAGTATTTT. The genes are TRBV24-1 and TRBJ2-3; TRBD1 matches 8 bases. J lost 7 bases, V lost 3 bases, and 11 bases had no gene match. Germline lookup yields CDR1 KGHDR and CDR2 SFDVKD. The CDR3 length is 16 residues.

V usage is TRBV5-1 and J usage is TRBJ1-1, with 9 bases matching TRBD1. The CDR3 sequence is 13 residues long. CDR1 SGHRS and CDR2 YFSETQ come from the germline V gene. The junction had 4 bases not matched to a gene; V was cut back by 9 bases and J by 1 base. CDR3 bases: TGCGCCACGGGACAGGGCCCGAACACTGAAGCTTTCTTT. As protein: CATGQGPNTEAFF. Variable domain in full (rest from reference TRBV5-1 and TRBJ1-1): KAGVTQTPRYLIKTRGQQVTLSCSPISGHRSVSWYQQTPGQGLQFLFEYFSETQRNKGNFPGRFSGRQFSNSRSEMNVSTLELGDSALYLCATGQGPNTEAFFGQGTRLTVV.

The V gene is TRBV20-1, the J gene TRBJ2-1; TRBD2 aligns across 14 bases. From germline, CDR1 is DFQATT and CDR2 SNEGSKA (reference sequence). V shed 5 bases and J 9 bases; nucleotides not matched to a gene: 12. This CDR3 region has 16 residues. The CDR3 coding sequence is TGCAGTGCTTACCCCCCGGGACTAGCGGGAGCAGTTGAGCAGTTCTTC. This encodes CSAYPPGLAGAVEQFF.

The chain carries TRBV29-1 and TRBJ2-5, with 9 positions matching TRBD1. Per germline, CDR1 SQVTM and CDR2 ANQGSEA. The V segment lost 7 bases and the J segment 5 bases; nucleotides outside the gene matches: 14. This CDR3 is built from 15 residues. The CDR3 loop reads CSAGGWGQGRETQYF. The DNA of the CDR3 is TGCAGCGCGGGGGGTTGGGGACAGGGCAGGGAGACCCAGTACTTC.

As DNA, the CDR3 is TGTGCCAGCAGCTTAGCGGGGCGAGGTTGGCAGTACTTC. It is translated as CASSLAGRGWQYF. The genes are TRBV7-2 and TRBJ2-7; a possible D gene is TRBD1 (5 bases). This CDR3 is built from 13 residues. Germline CDR1 reads SGHTA; CDR2 reads FQGNSA. Trimming pared 0 bases from V and 9 bases from J, leaving 12 bases between.

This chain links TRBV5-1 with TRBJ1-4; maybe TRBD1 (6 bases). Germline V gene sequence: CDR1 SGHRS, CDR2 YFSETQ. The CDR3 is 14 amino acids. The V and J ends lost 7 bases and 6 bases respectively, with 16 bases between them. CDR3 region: CASRMEGGYEKLFF. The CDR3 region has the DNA TGCGCCAGCCGGATGGAGGGGGGCTATGAAAAACTGTTTTTT.

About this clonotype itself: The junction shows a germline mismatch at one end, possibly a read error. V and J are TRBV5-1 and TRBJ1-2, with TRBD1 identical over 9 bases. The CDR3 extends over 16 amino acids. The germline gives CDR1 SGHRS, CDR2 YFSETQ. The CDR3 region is CAGSWAPGQGLYGYTF. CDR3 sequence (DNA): TGCGCCGGCAGCTGGGCACCGGGACAGGGTCTCTATGGCTACACCTTC.

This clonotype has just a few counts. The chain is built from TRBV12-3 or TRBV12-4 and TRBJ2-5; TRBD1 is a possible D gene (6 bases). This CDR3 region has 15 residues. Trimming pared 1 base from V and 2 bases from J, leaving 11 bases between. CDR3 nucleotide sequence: TGTGCCAGCAGTTTAGGGTCCAGGGGACAAGAGACCCAGTACTTC. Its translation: CASSLGSRGQETQYF.